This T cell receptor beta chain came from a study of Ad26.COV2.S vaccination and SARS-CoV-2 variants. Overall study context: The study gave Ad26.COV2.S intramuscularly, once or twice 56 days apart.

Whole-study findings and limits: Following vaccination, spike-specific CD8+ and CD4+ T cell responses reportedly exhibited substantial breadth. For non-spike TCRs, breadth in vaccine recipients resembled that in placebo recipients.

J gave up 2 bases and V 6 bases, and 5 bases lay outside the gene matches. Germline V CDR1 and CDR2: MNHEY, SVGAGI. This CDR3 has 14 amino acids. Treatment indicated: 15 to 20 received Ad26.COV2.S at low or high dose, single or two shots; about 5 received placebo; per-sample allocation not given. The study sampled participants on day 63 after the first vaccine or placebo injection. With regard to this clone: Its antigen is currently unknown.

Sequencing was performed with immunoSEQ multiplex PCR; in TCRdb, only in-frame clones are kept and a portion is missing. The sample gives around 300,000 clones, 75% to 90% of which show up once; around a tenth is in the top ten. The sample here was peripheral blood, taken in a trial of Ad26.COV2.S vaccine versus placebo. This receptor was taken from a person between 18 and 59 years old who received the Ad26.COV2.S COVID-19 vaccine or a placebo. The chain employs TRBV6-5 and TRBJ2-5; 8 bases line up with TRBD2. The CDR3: CASSVGLAQETQYF. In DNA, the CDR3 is TGTGCCAGCAGCGTCGGACTAGCTCAAGAGACCCAGTACTTC.